Below, 21 T cell receptor beta chains from the same sample are listed, as sequenced in a study of cytomegalovirus exposure and HLA in healthy donors. Amplification used 60 Vbeta primers and 13 Jbeta primers. The data were produced by immunoSEQ multiplex PCR, yet TCRdb's version contains in-frame clones alone and is incomplete. The sample lists 120,000 to 150,000 clones, around 86% occurring once. Input material: PBMCs. Source of these receptors: a woman aged 25-40 years in good health and CMV-seronegative.

The V gene is TRBV5-1, the J gene TRBJ1-6; D uncertain. CDR1 and CDR2 from the germline V gene are SGHRS and YFSETQ. The CDR3 contains 15 residues. The V gene lost 1 base and the J gene lost 4 bases, with 9 bases spanning the gap. The CDR3 nucleotides are TGCGCCAGCAGCTTGAGCACCAATTATAATTCACCCCTCCACTTT. Amino acids: CASSLSTNYNSPLHF. The variable domain in full, with the rest retrieved from reference TRBV5-1 and TRBJ1-6, is KAGVTQTPRYLIKTRGQQVTLSCSPISGHRSVSWYQQTPGQGLQFLFEYFSETQRNKGNFPGRFSGRQFSNSRSEMNVSTLELGDSALYLCASSLSTNYNSPLHFGNGTRLTVT.

This chain uses TRBV30 with TRBJ2-7; a weak D match, TRBD2 (6 bases). This CDR3 is built from 12 residues. Germline values: CDR1 GTSNPN, CDR2 SVGIG (reference sequence). Trimming took off 5 bases at V and 5 bases at J, with 13 bases between the two ends. The CDR3 region has the DNA TGTGCCTGGTCCATGGGAGGTAACGAGCAGTACTTC. Amino acid sequence: CAWSMGGNEQYF.

This clone was found a few times. The CDR3 loop reads CASISRNEQFF. CDR3 sequence (DNA): TGTGCCAGTATTTCGAGGAATGAGCAGTTCTTC. The chain combines TRBV19 with TRBJ2-1; no firm D call. CDR1 and CDR2 from the germline V gene are LNHDA and SQIVND (reference sequence). Between the trimmed V and J ends, which lost 7 bases and 7 bases, there was a span of 8 bases. The CDR3 totals 11 residues.

The rearrangement joins TRBV27 to TRBJ2-5; D perhaps matches TRBD2 (6 bases). The DNA matches TRBJ2-7 better at its end, which makes the J call doubtful. The germline gives CDR1 MNHEY, CDR2 SMNVEV (reference sequence). The CDR3 is made up of 14 amino acids. Here the CDR3 reads CASSLGRTNYEQYF. CDR3 nucleotides: TGTGCCAGCAGTTTAGGGAGGACTAACTACGAGCAGTACTTC.

V gene TRBV7-9 combines with J gene TRBJ1-2; D is uncertain. Looked up from germline, CDR1 is SEHNR and CDR2 is FQNEAQ (reference sequence). V lost 1 base and J 8 bases, leaving 26 bases between the germline ends. The CDR3 loop spans 18 amino acids. CDR3: CASSLVGRLNFGPGGYTF. CDR3 sequence (DNA): TGTGCCAGCAGCTTAGTGGGCAGACTTAATTTCGGTCCGGGAGGCTACACCTTC. Drawing the rest from reference TRBV7-9 and TRBJ1-2, the complete variable domain is DTGVSQNPRHKITKRGQNVTFRCDPISEHNRLYWYRQTLGQGPEFLTYFQNEAQLEKSRLLSDRFSAERPKGSFSTLEIQRTEQGDSAMYLCASSLVGRLNFGPGGYTFGSGTRLTVV.

This clone was seen only a few times. The chain has TRBV2 and TRBJ2-1; D not resolved. V was trimmed by 6 bases and J by 6 bases, leaving 12 bases between them. This CDR3 is built from 13 residues. Germline lookup yields CDR1 SNHLY and CDR2 FYNNEI. The CDR3 nucleotides read TGTGCCAGCAGGCCCCCCGCGTCCAATGAGCAGTTCTTC. Encoded protein: CASRPPASNEQFF.

Here the CDR3 reads CAWSSLLQGEGSEAFF. The CDR3 DNA reads TGTGCCTGGAGTTCGCTCTTACAGGGAGAGGGGTCTGAAGCTTTCTTT. V usage is TRBV30 and J usage is TRBJ1-1; a weak D match, TRBD1 (6 bases). This CDR3 has 16 residues. Trimming pared 2 bases from V and 6 bases from J, leaving 22 bases between. CDR1 GTSNPN and CDR2 SVGIG come from the germline V gene (reference sequence).

The V gene is TRBV4-3, the J gene TRBJ2-1, with D unclear. CDR1 is LGHNA and CDR2 is YSLEER in the germline V gene. The V and J ends lost 0 bases and 2 bases respectively, with 8 bases between them. This CDR3 is built from 15 residues. CDR3 coding DNA: TGCGCCAGCAGCCAAGAACGTGGCCCCTACAATGAGCAGTTCTTC. Translated, it gives CASSQERGPYNEQFF.

V is TRBV7-3 and J is TRBJ1-2; 8 bases map to TRBD1. The ends lost 5 bases at V and 3 bases at J; junction bases unmatched: 2. The CDR3 is 13 residues long. The germline V gene encodes CDR1 SGHTA and CDR2 FQGTGA. As DNA, the CDR3 is TGTGCCAGCAGCGTGACAGGGGACTATGGCTACACCTTC. This encodes CASSVTGDYGYTF.

Only one count was recorded for this clone. This chain joins TRBV6-4 and TRBJ2-3, with TRBD1 identical over 11 bases. The germline CDR1 and CDR2 sequences are MRHNA and SNTAGT. With V trimmed by 0 bases and J by 4 bases, 3 bases remained unmatched. The CDR3 is 16 amino acids. CDR3 coding DNA: TGTGCCAGCAGTGACTCGGGGACAGGGGGGCCAGATACGCAGTATTTT. Translating it yields CASSDSGTGGPDTQYF.

This clone was seen a single time. The rearrangement links TRBV7-9 to TRBJ1-2, with D possibly being TRBD1 (5 bases). The CDR3 is 15 amino acids. V was cut by 2 bases and J by 6 bases, with 16 bases left in between. Looked up from germline, CDR1 is SEHNR and CDR2 is FQNEAQ (reference sequence). CDR3 DNA sequence: TGTGCCAGCAGCTTATGGGGCAGCGGGCAGGATGGCTACACCTTC. Translating it yields CASSLWGSGQDGYTF.

The genes are TRBV7-9 and TRBJ2-2, with unresolved D. Germline-derived CDR1 and CDR2 are SEHNR and FQNEAQ (reference sequence). The CDR3 is 14 residues long. The V and J ends lost 1 base and 1 base respectively, with 4 bases between them. CDR3 DNA: TGTGCCAGCAGCTTAGGGCAGAACACCGGGGAGCTGTTTTTT. It specifies CASSLGQNTGELFF. Complete variable domain (other parts from reference TRBV7-9 and TRBJ2-2): DTGVSQNPRHKITKRGQNVTFRCDPISEHNRLYWYRQTLGQGPEFLTYFQNEAQLEKSRLLSDRFSAERPKGSFSTLEIQRTEQGDSAMYLCASSLGQNTGELFFGEGSRLTVL.

This clone was seen more than once but under ten times. The rearrangement joins TRBV4-1 to TRBJ1-5, with 8 bases matching TRBD1. J gave up 6 bases and V 4 bases, and 11 bases lay outside the gene matches. CDR1 and CDR2 (germline): MGHRA, YSYEKL. This CDR3 has 16 amino acids. CDR3 protein: CASSPQGRGQSQPQHF. CDR3 nucleotides: TGCGCCAGCAGCCCTCAAGGCAGGGGGCAGAGTCAGCCCCAGCATTTT.

The genes are TRBV30 and TRBJ1-5; D gene unclear. Germline CDR1 is GTSNPN and CDR2 is SVGIG (reference sequence). The CDR3 contains 15 residues. Deletions cut 1 base from V and 7 bases from J, with 17 bases between. The CDR3 spells CAWSAPALGIQPQHF. In DNA form, the CDR3 reads TGTGCCTGGAGTGCCCCGGCCCTGGGCATACAGCCCCAGCATTTT.

The chain combines TRBV7-2 with TRBJ2-1, with TRBD2 matching over 7 bases. This CDR3 region has 16 residues. Germline CDR1 SGHTA, CDR2 FQGNSA. V lost 5 bases, J lost 9 bases, and 16 bases stayed unmatched. The CDR3 DNA reads as TGTGCCAGCAGCCGTAGCGGGCCCGGCGCAGTTGGTGAGCAGTTCTTC. As protein: CASSRSGPGAVGEQFF.

The gene calls are TRBV25-1 and TRBJ1-4; no clear D. Germline CDR1 and CDR2: MGHDK and SYGVNS. The V end lost 2 bases, the J end lost 0 bases, and 10 bases lay between the germline ends. This CDR3 region has 16 residues. In DNA form, the CDR3 reads TGTGCCAGCAGTGAAGGGAGAATTGCAACTAATGAAAAACTGTTTTTT. As protein: CASSEGRIATNEKLFF.

The V call is TRBV9, the J call TRBJ1-1, with D unclear. The CDR3 covers 14 residues. V dropped 0 bases and J dropped 1 base, with 7 bases sitting between them. Germline CDR1 is SGDLS and CDR2 is YYNGEE. The DNA of the CDR3 is TGTGCCAGCAGCGTAGGACACCCGAACACTGAAGCTTTCTTT. It yields the protein CASSVGHPNTEAFF.

The CDR3: CATSRGPGGNTGELFF. Written as DNA, the CDR3 is TGTGCCACCAGCAGAGGGCCAGGGGGCAACACCGGGGAGCTGTTTTTT. V usage is TRBV15 and J usage is TRBJ2-2; 8 bases are a match to TRBD1. Germline loops: CDR1 LNHNV, CDR2 YYDKDF (reference sequence). The J segment lost 2 bases and the V segment lost 1 base, leaving 3 bases of the junction unmatched. This CDR3 is built from 16 residues.

The rearrangement links TRBV4-1 to TRBJ2-1; a possible D gene is TRBD2 (6 bases). This CDR3 is built from 17 residues. V lost 4 bases, J lost 7 bases, and 23 bases lay in between. Germline lookup yields CDR1 MGHRA and CDR2 YSYEKL. CDR3 sequence reads: CASSPIKGPGARNEQFF. CDR3 sequence (DNA): TGCGCCAGCAGCCCCATAAAGGGGCCGGGAGCGAGGAATGAGCAGTTCTTC.

This chain joins TRBV7-7 and TRBJ1-1; the D is unclear. The CDR3 extends over 13 amino acids. Looked up from germline, CDR1 is SSHAT and CDR2 is FNYEAQ (reference sequence). V lost 6 bases to trimming and J lost 6 bases, with 14 bases between them. The CDR3 region has the DNA TGTGCCAGCAGTCCTACGGGGAATGCTGAAGCTTTCTTT. As protein: CASSPTGNAEAFF.

The chain has TRBV7-7 and TRBJ1-4; D not resolved. The germline V gene encodes CDR1 SSHAT and CDR2 FNYEAQ (reference sequence). V was shortened by 5 bases and J by 2 bases, with 21 bases between the two germline ends. CDR3 length: 18 amino acids. The CDR3 reads CASSTPGNRGGTNEKLFF. For the CDR3, the DNA is TGTGCCAGCAGCACGCCGGGGAATAGAGGAGGGACTAATGAAAAACTGTTTTTT.